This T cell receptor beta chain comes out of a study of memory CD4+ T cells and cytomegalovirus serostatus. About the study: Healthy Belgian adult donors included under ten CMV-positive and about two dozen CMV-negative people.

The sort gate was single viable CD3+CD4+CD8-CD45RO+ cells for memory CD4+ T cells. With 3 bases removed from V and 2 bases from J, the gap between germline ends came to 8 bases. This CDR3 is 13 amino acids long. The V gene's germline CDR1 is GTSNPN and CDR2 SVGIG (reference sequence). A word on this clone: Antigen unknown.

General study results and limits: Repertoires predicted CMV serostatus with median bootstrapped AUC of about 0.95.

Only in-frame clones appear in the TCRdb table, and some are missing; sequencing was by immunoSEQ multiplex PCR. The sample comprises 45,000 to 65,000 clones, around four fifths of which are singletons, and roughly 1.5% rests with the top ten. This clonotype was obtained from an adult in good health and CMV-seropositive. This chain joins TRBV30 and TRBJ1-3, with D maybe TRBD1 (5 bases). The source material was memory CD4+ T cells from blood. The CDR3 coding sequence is TGTGCCTGGAGGACAGCACCTGGAAACACCATATATTTT. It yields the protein CAWRTAPGNTIYF.